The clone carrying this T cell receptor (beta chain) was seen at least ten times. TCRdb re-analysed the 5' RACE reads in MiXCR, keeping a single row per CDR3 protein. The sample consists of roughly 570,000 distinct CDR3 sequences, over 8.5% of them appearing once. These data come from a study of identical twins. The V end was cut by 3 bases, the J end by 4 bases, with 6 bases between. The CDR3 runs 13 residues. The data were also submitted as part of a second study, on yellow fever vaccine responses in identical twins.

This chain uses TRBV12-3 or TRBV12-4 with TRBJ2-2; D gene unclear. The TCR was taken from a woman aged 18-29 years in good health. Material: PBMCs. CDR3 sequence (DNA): TGTGCCAGCAGTTTCCTGCCCACCGGGGAGCTGTTTTTT. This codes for CASSFLPTGELFF.